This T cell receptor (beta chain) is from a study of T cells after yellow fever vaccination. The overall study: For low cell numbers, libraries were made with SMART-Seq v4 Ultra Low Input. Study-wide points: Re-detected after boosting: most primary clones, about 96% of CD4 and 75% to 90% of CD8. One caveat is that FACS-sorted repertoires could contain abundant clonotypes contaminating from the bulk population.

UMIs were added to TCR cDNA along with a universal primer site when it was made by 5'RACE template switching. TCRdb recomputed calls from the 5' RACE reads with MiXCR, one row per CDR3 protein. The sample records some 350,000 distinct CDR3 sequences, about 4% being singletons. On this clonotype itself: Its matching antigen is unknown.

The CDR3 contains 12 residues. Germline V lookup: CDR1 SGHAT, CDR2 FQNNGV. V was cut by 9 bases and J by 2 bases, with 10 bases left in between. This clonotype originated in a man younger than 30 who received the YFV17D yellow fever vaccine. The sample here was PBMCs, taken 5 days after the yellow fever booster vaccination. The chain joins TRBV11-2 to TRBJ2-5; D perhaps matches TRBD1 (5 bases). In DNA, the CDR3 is TGTGCCAGGCTCAACAGGCAAGAGACCCAGTACTTC. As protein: CARLNRQETQYF.